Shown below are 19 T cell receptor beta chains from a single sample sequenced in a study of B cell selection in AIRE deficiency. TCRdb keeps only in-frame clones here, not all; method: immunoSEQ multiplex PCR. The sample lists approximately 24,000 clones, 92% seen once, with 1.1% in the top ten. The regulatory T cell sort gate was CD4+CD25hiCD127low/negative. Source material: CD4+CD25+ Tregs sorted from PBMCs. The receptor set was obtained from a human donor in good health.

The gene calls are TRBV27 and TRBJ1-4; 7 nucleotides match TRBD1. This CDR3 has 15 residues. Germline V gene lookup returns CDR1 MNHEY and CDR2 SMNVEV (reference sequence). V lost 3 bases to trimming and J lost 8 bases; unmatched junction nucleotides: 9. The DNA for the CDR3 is TGTGCCAGCAGTTTTAGAGGGGGCCTCGGAGAAAAACTGTTTTTT. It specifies CASSFRGGLGEKLFF.

The CDR3 coding sequence is TGTGCCAGCAGCTCCCCCCCGGACAACAGGAACGAGCAGTACTTC. Translated: CASSSPPDNRNEQYF. The chain uses TRBV7-9 and TRBJ2-7, with D maybe TRBD1 (5 bases). The germline CDR1 and CDR2 sequences are SEHNR and FQNEAQ (reference sequence). This CDR3 has 15 residues. V was cut by 4 bases and J by 5 bases, with 18 bases left in between.

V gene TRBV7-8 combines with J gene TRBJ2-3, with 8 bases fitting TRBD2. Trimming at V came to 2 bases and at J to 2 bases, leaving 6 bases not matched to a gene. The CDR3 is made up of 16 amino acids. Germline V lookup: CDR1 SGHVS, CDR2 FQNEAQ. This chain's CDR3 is CASSLQRGPLTDTQYF. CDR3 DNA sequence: TGTGCCAGCAGCTTACAGCGGGGGCCACTCACAGATACGCAGTATTTT.

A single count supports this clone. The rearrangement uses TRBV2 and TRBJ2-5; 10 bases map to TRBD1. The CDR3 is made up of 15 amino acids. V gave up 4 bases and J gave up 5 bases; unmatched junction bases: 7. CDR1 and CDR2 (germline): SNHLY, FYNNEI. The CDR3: CASSAPGQGRETQYF. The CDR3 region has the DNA TGTGCCAGCAGTGCCCCGGGACAGGGGCGGGAGACCCAGTACTTC.

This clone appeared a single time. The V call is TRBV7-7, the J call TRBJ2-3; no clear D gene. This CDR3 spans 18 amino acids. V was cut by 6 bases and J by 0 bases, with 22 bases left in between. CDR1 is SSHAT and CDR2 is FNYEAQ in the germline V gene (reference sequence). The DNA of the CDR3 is TGTGCCAGCAGGCAACTCGAACAGCTCGAATCTAGCACAGATACGCAGTATTTT. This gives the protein CASRQLEQLESSTDTQYF.

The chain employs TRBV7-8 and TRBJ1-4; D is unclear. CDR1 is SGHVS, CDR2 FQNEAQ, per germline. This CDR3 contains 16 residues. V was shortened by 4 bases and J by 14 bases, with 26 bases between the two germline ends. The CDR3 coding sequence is TGTGCCAGCAGCTCACGGGCCGGCGTAACCCCCGCGGGGCTGTTTTTT. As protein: CASSSRAGVTPAGLFF.

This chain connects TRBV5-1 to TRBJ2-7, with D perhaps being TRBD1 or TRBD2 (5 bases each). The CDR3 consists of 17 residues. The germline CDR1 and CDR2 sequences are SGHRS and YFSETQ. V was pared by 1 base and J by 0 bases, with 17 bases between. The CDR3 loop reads CASSLNNWDGSSYEQYF. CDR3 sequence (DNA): TGCGCCAGCAGCTTGAACAACTGGGACGGTAGCTCCTACGAGCAGTACTTC.

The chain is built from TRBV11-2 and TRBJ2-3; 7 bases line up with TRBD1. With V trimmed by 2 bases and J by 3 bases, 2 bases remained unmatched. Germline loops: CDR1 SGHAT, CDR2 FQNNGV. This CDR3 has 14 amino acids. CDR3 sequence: CASSLKQGTDTQYF. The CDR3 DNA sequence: TGTGCCAGCAGCTTAAAACAGGGGACAGATACGCAGTATTTT.

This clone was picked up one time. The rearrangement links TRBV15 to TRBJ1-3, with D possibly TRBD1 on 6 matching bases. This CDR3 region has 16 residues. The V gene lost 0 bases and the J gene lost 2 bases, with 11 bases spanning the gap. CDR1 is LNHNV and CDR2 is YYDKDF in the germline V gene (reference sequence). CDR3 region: CATSRDTGPPGNTIYF. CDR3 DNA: TGTGCCACCAGCAGAGATACAGGGCCTCCTGGAAACACCATATATTTT.

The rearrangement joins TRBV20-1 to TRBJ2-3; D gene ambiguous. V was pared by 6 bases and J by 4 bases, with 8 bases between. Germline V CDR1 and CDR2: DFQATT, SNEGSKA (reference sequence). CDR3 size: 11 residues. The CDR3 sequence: CSARHSDTQYF. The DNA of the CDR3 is TGCAGTGCCCGCCATTCAGATACGCAGTATTTT.

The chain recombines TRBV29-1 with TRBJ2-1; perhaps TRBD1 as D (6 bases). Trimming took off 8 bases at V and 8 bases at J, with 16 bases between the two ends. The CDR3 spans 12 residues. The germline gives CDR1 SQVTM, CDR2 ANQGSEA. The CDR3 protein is CSITDSGDEQFF. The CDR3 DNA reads TGCAGCATAACGGACAGCGGCGATGAGCAGTTCTTC.

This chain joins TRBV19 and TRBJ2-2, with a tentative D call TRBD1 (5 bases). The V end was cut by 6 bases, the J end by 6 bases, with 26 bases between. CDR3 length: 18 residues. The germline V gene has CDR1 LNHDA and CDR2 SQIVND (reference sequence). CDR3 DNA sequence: TGTGCCAGTAGATCGGCAGGGTATCTTTCGCCTAAGTCCGGGGAGCTGTTTTTT. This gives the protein CASRSAGYLSPKSGELFF.

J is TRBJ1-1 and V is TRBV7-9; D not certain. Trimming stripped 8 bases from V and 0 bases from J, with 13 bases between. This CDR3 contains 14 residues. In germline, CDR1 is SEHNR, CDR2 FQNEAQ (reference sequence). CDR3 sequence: CASCPDGLNTEAFF. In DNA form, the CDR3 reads TGTGCCAGCTGCCCGGACGGCCTGAACACTGAAGCTTTCTTT.

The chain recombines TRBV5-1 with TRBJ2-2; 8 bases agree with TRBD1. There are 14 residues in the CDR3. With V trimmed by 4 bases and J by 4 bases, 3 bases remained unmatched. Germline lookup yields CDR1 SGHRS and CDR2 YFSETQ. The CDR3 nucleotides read TGCGCCAGCAGCGTGACAGGGGCCACCGGGGAGCTGTTTTTT. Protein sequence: CASSVTGATGELFF.

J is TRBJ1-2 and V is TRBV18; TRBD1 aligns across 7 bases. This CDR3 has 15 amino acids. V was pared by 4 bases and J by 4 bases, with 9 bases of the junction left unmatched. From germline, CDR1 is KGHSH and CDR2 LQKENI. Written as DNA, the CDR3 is TGTGCCAGCTCACTTGCCTTGGGACAGCTCTATGGCTACACCTTC. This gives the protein CASSLALGQLYGYTF.

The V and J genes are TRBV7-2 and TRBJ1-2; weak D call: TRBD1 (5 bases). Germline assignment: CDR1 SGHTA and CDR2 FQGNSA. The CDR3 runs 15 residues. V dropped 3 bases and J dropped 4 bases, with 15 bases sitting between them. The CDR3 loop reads CASSFRDSGVYGYTF. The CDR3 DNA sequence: TGTGCCAGCAGCTTTCGAGACAGTGGGGTCTATGGCTACACCTTC.

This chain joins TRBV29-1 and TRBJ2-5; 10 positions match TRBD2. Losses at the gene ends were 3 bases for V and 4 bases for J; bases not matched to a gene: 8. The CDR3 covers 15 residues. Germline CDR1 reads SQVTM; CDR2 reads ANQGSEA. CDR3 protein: CSVEDERGGSETQYF. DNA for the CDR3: TGCAGCGTTGAGGATGAGCGGGGGGGTTCAGAGACCCAGTACTTC.

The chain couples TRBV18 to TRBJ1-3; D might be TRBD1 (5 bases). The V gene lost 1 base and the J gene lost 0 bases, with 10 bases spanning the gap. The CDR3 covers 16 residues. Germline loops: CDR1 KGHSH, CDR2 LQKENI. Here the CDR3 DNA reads TGTGCCAGCTCACCACAAGGGGCCATCTCTGGAAACACCATATATTTT. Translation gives CASSPQGAISGNTIYF.

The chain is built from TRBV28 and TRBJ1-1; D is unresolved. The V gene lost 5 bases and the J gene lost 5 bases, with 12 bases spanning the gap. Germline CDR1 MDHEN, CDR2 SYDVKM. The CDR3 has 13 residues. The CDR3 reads CASSPFSGTEAFF. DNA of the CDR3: TGTGCCAGCAGTCCATTTTCCGGGACTGAAGCTTTCTTT.